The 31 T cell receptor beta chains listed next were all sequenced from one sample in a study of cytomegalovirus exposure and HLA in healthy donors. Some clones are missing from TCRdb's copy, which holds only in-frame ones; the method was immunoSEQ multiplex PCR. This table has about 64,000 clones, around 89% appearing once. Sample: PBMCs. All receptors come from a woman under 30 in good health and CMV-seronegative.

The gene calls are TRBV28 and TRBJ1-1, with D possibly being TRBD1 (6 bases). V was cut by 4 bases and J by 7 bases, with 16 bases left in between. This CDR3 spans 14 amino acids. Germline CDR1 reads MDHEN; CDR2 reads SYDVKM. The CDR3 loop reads CASSSPPGQLEAFF. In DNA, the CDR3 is TGTGCCAGCAGTTCGCCCCCGGGACAACTTGAAGCTTTCTTT.

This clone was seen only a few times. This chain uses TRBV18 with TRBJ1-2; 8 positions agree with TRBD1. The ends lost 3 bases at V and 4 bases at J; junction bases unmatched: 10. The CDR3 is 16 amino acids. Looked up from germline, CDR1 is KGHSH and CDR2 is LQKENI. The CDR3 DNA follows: TGTGCCAGCTCACCGGCGACTGGACAGGGCCCCTATGGCTACACCTTC. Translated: CASSPATGQGPYGYTF.

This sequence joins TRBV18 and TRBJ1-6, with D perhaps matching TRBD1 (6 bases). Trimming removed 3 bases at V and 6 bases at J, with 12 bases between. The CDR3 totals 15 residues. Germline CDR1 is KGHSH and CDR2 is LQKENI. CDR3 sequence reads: CASSPRDNSNSPLHF. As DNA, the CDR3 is TGTGCCAGCTCACCCCGGGACAACTCTAATTCACCCCTCCACTTT. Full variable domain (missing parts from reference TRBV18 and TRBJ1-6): NAGVMQNPRHLVRRRGQEARLRCSPMKGHSHVYWYRQLPEEGLKFMVYLQKENIIDESGMPKERFSAEFPKEGPSILRIQQVVRGDSAAYFCASSPRDNSNSPLHFGNGTRLTVT.

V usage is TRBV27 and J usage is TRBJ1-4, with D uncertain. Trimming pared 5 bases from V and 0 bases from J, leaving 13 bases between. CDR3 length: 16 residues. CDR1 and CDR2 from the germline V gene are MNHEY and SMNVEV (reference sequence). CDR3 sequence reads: CASSAFGAATNEKLFF. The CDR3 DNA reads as TGTGCCAGCAGTGCCTTCGGTGCCGCAACTAATGAAAAACTGTTTTTT.

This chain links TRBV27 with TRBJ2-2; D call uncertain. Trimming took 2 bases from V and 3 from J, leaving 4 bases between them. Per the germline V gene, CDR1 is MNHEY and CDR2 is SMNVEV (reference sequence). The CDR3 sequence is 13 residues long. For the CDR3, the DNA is TGTGCCAGCAGTTTAGAGTACACCGGGGAGCTGTTTTTT. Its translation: CASSLEYTGELFF.

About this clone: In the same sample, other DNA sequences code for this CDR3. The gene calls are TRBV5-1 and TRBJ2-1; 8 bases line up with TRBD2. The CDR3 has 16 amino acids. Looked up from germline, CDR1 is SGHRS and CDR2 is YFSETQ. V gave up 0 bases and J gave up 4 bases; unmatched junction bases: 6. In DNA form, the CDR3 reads TGCGCCAGCAGCTTGGCGGCGGGGGGCCCTTACAATGAGCAGTTCTTC. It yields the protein CASSLAAGGPYNEQFF.

CDR3: CASGLVATQPQHF. The CDR3 DNA sequence: TGTGCTAGTGGTTTGGTAGCGACTCAGCCCCAGCATTTT. The V gene is TRBV12-5, the J gene TRBJ1-5; D not certain. Germline V CDR1 and CDR2: LGHNT, FRNRAP. This CDR3 region has 13 residues. V was cut by 0 bases and J by 6 bases, with 6 bases left in between.

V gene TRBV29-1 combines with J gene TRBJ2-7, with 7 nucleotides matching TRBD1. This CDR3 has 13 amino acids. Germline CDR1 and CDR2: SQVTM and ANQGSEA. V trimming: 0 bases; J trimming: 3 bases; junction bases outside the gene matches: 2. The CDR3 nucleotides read TGCAGCGTTGAAGAAGGGACAGACTACGAGCAGTACTTC. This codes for CSVEEGTDYEQYF.

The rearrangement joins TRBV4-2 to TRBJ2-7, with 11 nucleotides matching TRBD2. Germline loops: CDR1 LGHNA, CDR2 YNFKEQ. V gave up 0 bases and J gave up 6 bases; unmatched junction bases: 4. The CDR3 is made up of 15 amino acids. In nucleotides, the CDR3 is TGTGCCAGCAGCCAAGAAACTAGCGGGAGAGTCGAGCAGTACTTC. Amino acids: CASSQETSGRVEQYF.

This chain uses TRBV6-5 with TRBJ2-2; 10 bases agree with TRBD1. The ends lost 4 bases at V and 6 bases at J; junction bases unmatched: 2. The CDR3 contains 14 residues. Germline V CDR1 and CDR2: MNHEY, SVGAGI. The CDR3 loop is CASSFGQGAGELFF. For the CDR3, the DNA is TGTGCCAGCAGTTTTGGACAGGGGGCCGGGGAGCTGTTTTTT.

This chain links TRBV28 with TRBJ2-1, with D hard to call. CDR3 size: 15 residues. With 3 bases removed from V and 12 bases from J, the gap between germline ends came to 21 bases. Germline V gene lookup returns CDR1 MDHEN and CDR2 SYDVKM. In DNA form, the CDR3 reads TGTGCCAGCAGTTTCACCGGAGTATCTATGTTTGGGCAGTTCTTC. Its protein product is CASSFTGVSMFGQFF.

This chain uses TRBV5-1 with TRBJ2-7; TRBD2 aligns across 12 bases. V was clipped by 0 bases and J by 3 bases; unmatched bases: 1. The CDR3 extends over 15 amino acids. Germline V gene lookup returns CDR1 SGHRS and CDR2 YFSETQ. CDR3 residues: CASSLGLAGVYEQYF. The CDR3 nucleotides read TGCGCCAGCAGCTTGGGACTAGCGGGAGTCTACGAGCAGTACTTC.

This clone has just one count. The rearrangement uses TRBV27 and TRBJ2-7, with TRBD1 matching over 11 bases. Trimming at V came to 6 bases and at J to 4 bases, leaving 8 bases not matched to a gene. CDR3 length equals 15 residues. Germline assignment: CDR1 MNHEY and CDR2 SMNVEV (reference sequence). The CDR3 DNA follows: TGTGCCAGCAGCCTTACCGGGACAGGGGGTTACGAGCAGTACTTC. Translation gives CASSLTGTGGYEQYF.

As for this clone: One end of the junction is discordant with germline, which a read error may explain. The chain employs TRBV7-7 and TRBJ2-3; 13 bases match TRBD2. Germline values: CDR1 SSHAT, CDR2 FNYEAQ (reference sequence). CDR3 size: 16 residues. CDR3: CASSLGLAGGTDTQYF. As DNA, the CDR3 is TGTGCTAGCAGCTTAGGACTAGCGGGGGGCACAGATACGCAGTATTTT. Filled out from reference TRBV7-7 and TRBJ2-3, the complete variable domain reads GAGVSQSPRYKVTKRGQDVTLRCDPISSHATLYWYQQALGQGPEFLTYFNYEAQPDKSGLPSDRFSAERPEGSISTLTIQRTEQRDSAMYRCASSLGLAGGTDTQYFGPGTRLTVL.

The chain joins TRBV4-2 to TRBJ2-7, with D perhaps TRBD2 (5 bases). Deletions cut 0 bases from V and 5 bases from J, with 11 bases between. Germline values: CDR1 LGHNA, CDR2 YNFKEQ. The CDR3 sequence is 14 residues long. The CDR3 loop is CASSQETRMHEQYF. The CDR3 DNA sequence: TGTGCCAGCAGCCAAGAAACTAGGATGCACGAGCAGTACTTC.

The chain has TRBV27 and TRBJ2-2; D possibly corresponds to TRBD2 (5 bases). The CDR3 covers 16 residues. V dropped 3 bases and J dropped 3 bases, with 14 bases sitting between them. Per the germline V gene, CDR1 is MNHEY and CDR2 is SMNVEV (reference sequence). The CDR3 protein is CASSFIGIRDTGELFF. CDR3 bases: TGTGCCAGCAGTTTCATCGGGATAAGGGACACCGGGGAGCTGTTTTTT.

The CDR3 DNA sequence: TGTGCCAGCAGCTTAAGAGGTTCTTCCTACAATGAGCAGTTCTTC. Its protein is CASSLRGSSYNEQFF. V usage is TRBV7-3 and J usage is TRBJ2-1; no definite D call. The CDR3 extends over 15 amino acids. CDR1 is SGHTA, CDR2 FQGTGA, per germline. Trimming took 1 base from V and 1 from J, leaving 8 bases between them.

The CDR3: CASSQVRGDTGELFF. CDR3 sequence (DNA): TGTGCCAGCAGCCAGGTCAGGGGCGACACCGGGGAGCTGTTTTTT. The chain is built from TRBV7-6 and TRBJ2-2, with D maybe TRBD1 (6 bases). Germline CDR1 SGHVS, CDR2 FNYEAQ. The CDR3 contains 15 residues. V dropped 5 bases and J dropped 3 bases, with 13 bases sitting between them.

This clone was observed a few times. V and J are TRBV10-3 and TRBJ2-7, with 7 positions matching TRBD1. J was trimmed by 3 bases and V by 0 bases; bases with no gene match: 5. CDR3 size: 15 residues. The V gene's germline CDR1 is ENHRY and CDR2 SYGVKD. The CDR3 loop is CAISESVPGGYEQYF. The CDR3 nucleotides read TGTGCCATCAGTGAGTCGGTCCCAGGGGGCTACGAGCAGTACTTC.

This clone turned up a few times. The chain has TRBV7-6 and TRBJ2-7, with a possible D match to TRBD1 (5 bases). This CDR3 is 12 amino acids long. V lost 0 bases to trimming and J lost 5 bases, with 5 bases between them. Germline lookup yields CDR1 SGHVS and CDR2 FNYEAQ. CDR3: CASSLAGDEQYF. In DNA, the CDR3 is TGTGCCAGCAGCTTAGCAGGGGACGAGCAGTACTTC.

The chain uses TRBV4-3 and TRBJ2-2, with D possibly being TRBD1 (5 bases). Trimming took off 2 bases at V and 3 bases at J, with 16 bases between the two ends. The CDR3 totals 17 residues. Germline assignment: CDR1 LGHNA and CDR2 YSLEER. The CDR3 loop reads CASSQQQSRGYTGELFF. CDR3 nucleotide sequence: TGCGCCAGCAGCCAACAACAGAGTAGGGGTTACACCGGGGAGCTGTTTTTT.

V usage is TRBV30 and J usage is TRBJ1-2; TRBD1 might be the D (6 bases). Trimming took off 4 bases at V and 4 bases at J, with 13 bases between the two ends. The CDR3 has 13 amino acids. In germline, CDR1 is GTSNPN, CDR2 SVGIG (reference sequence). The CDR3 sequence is CAWNLGHIYGYTF. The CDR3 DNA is TGTGCCTGGAACTTGGGACACATCTATGGCTACACCTTC.

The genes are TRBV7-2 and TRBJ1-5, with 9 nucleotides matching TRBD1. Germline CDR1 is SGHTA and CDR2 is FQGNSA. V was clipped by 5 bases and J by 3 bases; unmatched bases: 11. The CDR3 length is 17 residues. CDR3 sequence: CASSPKDRGSLNQPQHF. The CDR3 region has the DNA TGTGCCAGCAGCCCCAAGGACAGGGGTAGCCTCAATCAGCCCCAGCATTTT.

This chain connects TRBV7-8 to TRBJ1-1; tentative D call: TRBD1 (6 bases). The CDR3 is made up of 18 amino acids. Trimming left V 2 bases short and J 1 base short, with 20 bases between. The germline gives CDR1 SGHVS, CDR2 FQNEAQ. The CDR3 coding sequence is TGTGCCAGCAGCTTAAGCAACTATTGGACAGCTGCGAACACTGAAGCTTTCTTT. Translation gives CASSLSNYWTAANTEAFF.

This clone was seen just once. CDR3 amino acids: CAWSRGQGAPDTGELFF. CDR3 sequence (DNA): TGTGCCTGGAGTAGAGGACAGGGGGCCCCTGACACCGGGGAGCTGTTTTTT. The chain combines TRBV30 with TRBJ2-2; TRBD1 matches at 11 bases. The CDR3 has 17 amino acids. V was pared by 2 bases and J by 3 bases, with 8 bases of the junction left unmatched. Looked up from germline, CDR1 is GTSNPN and CDR2 is SVGIG (reference sequence). The full variable domain, its missing parts supplied by reference TRBV30 and TRBJ2-2, is SQTIHQWPATLVQPVGSPLSLECTVEGTSNPNLYWYRQAAGRGLQLLFYSVGIGQISSEVPQNLSASRPQDRQFILSSKKLLLSDSGFYLCAWSRGQGAPDTGELFFGEGSRLTVL.

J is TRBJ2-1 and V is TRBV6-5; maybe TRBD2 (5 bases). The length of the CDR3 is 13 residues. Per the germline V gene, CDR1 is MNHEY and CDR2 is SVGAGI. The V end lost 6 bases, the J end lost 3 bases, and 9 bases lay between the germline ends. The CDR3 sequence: CASSAAGYNEQFF. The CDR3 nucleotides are TGTGCCAGCAGCGCCGCGGGCTACAATGAGCAGTTCTTC.

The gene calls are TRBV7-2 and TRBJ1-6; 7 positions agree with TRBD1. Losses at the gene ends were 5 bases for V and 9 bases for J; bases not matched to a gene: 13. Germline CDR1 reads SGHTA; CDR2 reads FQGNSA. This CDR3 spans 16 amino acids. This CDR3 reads CASSDPTGKALSPLHF. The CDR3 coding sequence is TGTGCCAGCAGCGACCCGACAGGGAAGGCTCTTTCACCCCTCCACTTT. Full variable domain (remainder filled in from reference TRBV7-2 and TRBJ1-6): GAGVSQSPSNKVTEKGKDVELRCDPISGHTALYWYRQSLGQGLEFLIYFQGNSAPDKSGLPSDRFSAERTGGSVSTLTIQRTQQEDSAVYLCASSDPTGKALSPLHFGNGTRLTVT.

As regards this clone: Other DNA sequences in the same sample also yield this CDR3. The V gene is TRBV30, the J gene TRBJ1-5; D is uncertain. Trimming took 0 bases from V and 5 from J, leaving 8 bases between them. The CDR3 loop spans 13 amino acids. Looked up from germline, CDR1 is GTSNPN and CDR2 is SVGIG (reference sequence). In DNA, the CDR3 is TGTGCCTGGAGTGTAGCGGGAGATCAGCCCCAGCATTTT. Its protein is CAWSVAGDQPQHF.

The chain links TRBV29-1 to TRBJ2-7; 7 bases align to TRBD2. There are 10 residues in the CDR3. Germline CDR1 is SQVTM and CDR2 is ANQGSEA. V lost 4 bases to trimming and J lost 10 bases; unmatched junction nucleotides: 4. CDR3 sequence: CSVGEGPQYF. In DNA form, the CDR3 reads TGCAGCGTTGGGGAGGGGCCCCAGTACTTC.

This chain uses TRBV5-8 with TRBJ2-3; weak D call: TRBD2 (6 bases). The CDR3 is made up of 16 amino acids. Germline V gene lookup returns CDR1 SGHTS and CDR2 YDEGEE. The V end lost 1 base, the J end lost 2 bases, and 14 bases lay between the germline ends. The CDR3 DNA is TGTGCCAGCAGCTTGAGGAGCGGGTATTACACAGATACGCAGTATTTT. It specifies CASSLRSGYYTDTQYF.

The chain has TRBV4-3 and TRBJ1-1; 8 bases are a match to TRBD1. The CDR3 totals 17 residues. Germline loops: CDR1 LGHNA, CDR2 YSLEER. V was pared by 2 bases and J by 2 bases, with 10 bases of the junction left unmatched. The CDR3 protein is CASSQRLQGVGNTEAFF. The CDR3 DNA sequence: TGCGCCAGCAGCCAACGATTACAGGGGGTAGGAAACACTGAAGCTTTCTTT.